This entry is about one T cell receptor beta chain. This sample stems from a study of response to subunit inactivated influenza vaccine. TCRdb reprocessed the RT-PCR reads via MiXCR and lists one record per CDR3 protein. The table has about 540,000 distinct CDR3 sequences, around 25% seen once. V was clipped by 6 bases and J by 3 bases, with 21 bases between them. The CDR3 sequence is 16 residues long. Germline CDR1 DFQATT, CDR2 SNEGSKA (reference sequence). The same data also went into a second study, on T cells expressing NK-cell markers. As that report states: With UMIs, 5'RACE template switching was used to make TCR beta cDNA.

The source was CD4+ T cells sorted from PBMCs, collected about 13 days after vaccination. The TCR sequence derives from a man over 45 who received an inactivated influenza vaccine. The J gene is TRBJ1-5, the V gene TRBV20-1; D is unclear. This CDR3 is CSASITGVGINQPQHF. The CDR3 DNA is TGCAGTGCGTCAATCACCGGGGTAGGGATCAATCAGCCCCAGCATTTT.